The T cell receptor (beta chain) under discussion was sequenced for a study of cytomegalovirus exposure and HLA in healthy donors. The CDR3 contains 16 residues. Losses at the gene ends were 1 base for V and 5 bases for J; bases not matched to a gene: 8. From germline, CDR1 is SGDLS and CDR2 YYNGEE. PCR was performed using 60 Vbeta and 13 Jbeta primers. TCRdb's copy holds only in-frame clones and misses some; the assay was immunoSEQ multiplex PCR. The sample includes about 190,000 clones, 75% to 90% of them seen just once. V usage is TRBV9 and J usage is TRBJ2-2; 7 bases map to TRBD2. This receptor was identified in a woman aged 18-35 years in good health and CMV-seronegative. Sequenced input: PBMCs. CDR3 DNA sequence: TGTGCCAGCAGCGTACAGGCGGGGGAAAGAACCGGGGAGCTGTTTTTT. Translation: CASSVQAGERTGELFF. The full variable domain, in which reference TRBV9 and TRBJ2-2 provide the parts outside the CDR3, is DSGVTQTPKHLITATGQRVTLRCSPRSGDLSVYWYQQSLDQGLQFLIQYYNGEERAKGNILERFSAQQFPDLHSELNLSSLELGDSALYFCASSVQAGERTGELFFGEGSRLTVL.